The subject of this entry is one TCR beta chain. The entry originates in a study of control samples from healthy donors and cancer patients. This CDR3 spans 16 amino acids. V shed 4 bases, J shed 4 bases, and the junction held 5 bases outside the gene matches. In germline, CDR1 is SGHDN, CDR2 FVKESK. The data were produced by immunoSEQ multiplex PCR, yet TCRdb's version contains in-frame clones alone and is incomplete. Of more than 100,000 clones in the sample, 90% to 95% were seen once. The sample taken for sequencing was blood. The chain carries TRBV14 and TRBJ2-2; 11 bases match TRBD2. The source is a woman aged 18 to 35 in good health. The CDR3 sequence is CASSLLAGGGTGELFF. The DNA for the CDR3 is TGTGCCAGCAGCCTTCTAGCGGGAGGCGGCACCGGGGAGCTGTTTTTT.